Presented here are 23 T cell receptor beta chains from one specimen sequenced in a study of T cell responses to AZD1222 COVID-19 vaccine. Method: immunoSEQ multiplex PCR; TCRdb's copy keeps in-frame clones and lacks some. This sample carries roughly 150,000 clones, 85% to 95% of them seen once, and the ten largest clones take approximately 5.4%. This specimen was peripheral blood, taken on day 0 of AZD1222 vaccination. Receptors originate from an adult in good health.

CDR3 sequence: CASSQNEYGYTF. CDR3 nucleotide sequence: TGTGCCAGCAGCCAAAATGAGTATGGCTACACCTTC. The chain employs TRBV3-1 (or the pseudogene TRBV3-2) and TRBJ1-2; no reliable D call. Germline V gene data show CDR1 as LGHDT and CDR2 as YNNKEL (reference sequence). The CDR3 is 12 residues long. Trimming took off 2 bases at V and 5 bases at J, with 6 bases between the two ends.

The chain couples TRBV29-1 to TRBJ2-5; unclear D gene. Germline-derived CDR1 and CDR2 are SQVTM and ANQGSEA. V lost 4 bases, J lost 5 bases, and 17 bases lay in between. This CDR3 is built from 14 residues. The CDR3 region has the DNA TGCAGCGTTGTATCTCCCCTCTATGGGGAGACCCAGTACTTC. Encoded protein: CSVVSPLYGETQYF.

The chain recombines TRBV7-9 with TRBJ1-2; D is possibly TRBD1 (5 bases). Trimming stripped 4 bases from V and 4 bases from J, with 10 bases between. Germline V CDR1 and CDR2: SEHNR, FQNEAQ (reference sequence). The CDR3 runs 13 residues. The CDR3 DNA reads TGTGCCAGCAGCTCCAGGGAGGGCTATGGCTACACCTTC. This translates into CASSSREGYGYTF.

The chain uses TRBV18 and TRBJ2-7; D is ambiguous. The CDR3 is 15 amino acids. Per germline, CDR1 KGHSH and CDR2 LQKENI. V shed 1 base and J shed 3 bases, with 13 bases lying between them. The CDR3 sequence: CASSPRSPWDYEQYF. The CDR3 DNA follows: TGTGCCAGCTCACCACGGAGCCCATGGGACTACGAGCAGTACTTC.

The gene calls are TRBV7-6 and TRBJ2-3, with 8 bases aligning to TRBD2. V shed 2 bases, J shed 5 bases, and the junction held 9 bases outside the gene matches. The CDR3 loop spans 16 amino acids. The germline V gene has CDR1 SGHVS and CDR2 FNYEAQ. CDR3 bases: TGTGCCAGCAGCTTATTTTCGGGGGGGGTTGGAGATACGCAGTATTTT. The encoded protein is CASSLFSGGVGDTQYF.

V gene TRBV4-3 combines with J gene TRBJ1-6, with D maybe TRBD1 (5 bases). CDR3 length equals 16 residues. The ends were cut back, 3 bases at V and 5 bases at J, with 14 bases in the middle. In germline, CDR1 is LGHNA, CDR2 YSLEER. CDR3 DNA sequence: TGCGCCAGCAGCCAGGGAACCGGGACGGATAATTCACCCCTCCACTTT. It translates to CASSQGTGTDNSPLHF.

The sample holds one count of this clone. The chain couples TRBV18 to TRBJ2-7; 7 nucleotides line up with TRBD2. The CDR3 consists of 13 residues. CDR1 and CDR2 from the germline V gene are KGHSH and LQKENI. V shed 3 bases and J 6 bases; nucleotides not matched to a gene: 5. CDR3 protein: CASSPREGSEQYF. The CDR3 DNA sequence: TGTGCCAGCTCACCTAGGGAGGGGAGCGAGCAGTACTTC.

This chain connects TRBV29-1 to TRBJ1-2, with TRBD1 identical over 10 bases. Germline values: CDR1 SQVTM, CDR2 ANQGSEA. This CDR3 contains 15 residues. V was pared by 1 base and J by 0 bases, with 2 bases of the junction left unmatched. The CDR3 is CSVEGGTGANYGYTF. The CDR3 DNA follows: TGCAGCGTTGAAGGGGGGACAGGGGCTAACTATGGCTACACCTTC.

The chain couples TRBV5-1 to TRBJ1-6; no definite D call. Trimming took 0 bases from V and 14 from J, leaving 12 bases between them. Germline V gene sequence: CDR1 SGHRS, CDR2 YFSETQ. This CDR3 has 13 residues. The CDR3: CASSLASGSSLHF. As DNA, the CDR3 is TGCGCCAGCAGCTTGGCCAGCGGTTCTTCCCTCCACTTT.

The rearrangement joins TRBV18 to TRBJ2-7; 8 nucleotides line up with TRBD2. The CDR3 extends over 17 amino acids. Per germline, CDR1 KGHSH and CDR2 LQKENI. V was pared by 3 bases and J by 3 bases, with 13 bases of the junction left unmatched. The CDR3 sequence: CASSPIALVAGSYEQYF. The CDR3 DNA reads as TGTGCCAGCTCACCTATTGCCTTAGTAGCGGGAAGCTACGAGCAGTACTTC.

V usage is TRBV5-4 and J usage is TRBJ1-5; D is unresolved. Trimming left V 7 bases short and J 5 bases short, with 16 bases between. CDR1 and CDR2 (germline): SGHNT, YYREEE (reference sequence). CDR3 length: 14 residues. CDR3 sequence reads: CASPRRGTDQPQHF. The DNA of the CDR3 is TGTGCCAGCCCTCGGCGGGGAACGGATCAGCCCCAGCATTTT.

The CDR3 sequence is CASSWGIYQPQHF. CDR3 sequence (DNA): TGTGCCAGCAGTTGGGGAATTTATCAGCCCCAGCATTTT. The chain recombines TRBV6-2 or TRBV6-3 with TRBJ1-5; no firm D call. CDR3 size: 13 residues. Germline assignment: CDR1 MNHEY and CDR2 SVGEGT. The V and J ends lost 4 bases and 5 bases respectively, with 9 bases between them.

The V call is TRBV7-2, the J call TRBJ2-7, with D perhaps matching TRBD1 (6 bases). The CDR3 extends over 17 amino acids. Germline CDR1 reads SGHTA; CDR2 reads FQGNSA. Trimming pared 0 bases from V and 3 bases from J, leaving 18 bases between. CDR3 residues: CASSLAPTGTVFYEQYF. CDR3 sequence (DNA): TGTGCCAGCAGCTTAGCCCCGACAGGTACTGTCTTCTACGAGCAGTACTTC. The full variable domain, rest sourced from reference TRBV7-2 and TRBJ2-7, is GAGVSQSPSNKVTEKGKDVELRCDPISGHTALYWYRQSLGQGLEFLIYFQGNSAPDKSGLPSDRFSAERTGGSVSTLTIQRTQQEDSAVYLCASSLAPTGTVFYEQYFGPGTRLTVT.

The J gene is TRBJ1-1, the V gene TRBV7-9; D call uncertain. This CDR3 spans 15 amino acids. V was pared by 4 bases and J by 6 bases, with 18 bases between. From germline, CDR1 is SEHNR and CDR2 FQNEAQ (reference sequence). In nucleotides, the CDR3 is TGTGCCAGCAGCTGGGGATGGGCCCGGTCTTCTGAAGCTTTCTTT. Its protein product is CASSWGWARSSEAFF.

As concerns this clone: Other DNA sequences in the sample encode the same CDR3. V and J are TRBV9 and TRBJ1-3; D gene unclear. V was shortened by 2 bases and J by 0 bases, with 6 bases between the two germline ends. The germline CDR1 and CDR2 sequences are SGDLS and YYNGEE. There are 14 residues in the CDR3. The DNA for the CDR3 is TGTGCCAGCAGCGTGACGGACTCTGGAAACACCATATATTTT. Protein product: CASSVTDSGNTIYF.

The chain joins TRBV19 to TRBJ1-5; no clear D. The V gene lost 4 bases and the J gene lost 9 bases, with 13 bases spanning the gap. The CDR3 runs to 13 residues. Germline values: CDR1 LNHDA, CDR2 SQIVND (reference sequence). The CDR3 coding sequence is TGTGCCAGTAGTACCCGTCGGGATAGGCCCCAGCATTTT. This sequence encodes CASSTRRDRPQHF.

The CDR3 region is CSVVWTSGGETQYF. Here the CDR3 DNA reads TGCAGCGTGGTCTGGACTAGCGGGGGAGAGACCCAGTACTTC. The chain joins TRBV29-1 to TRBJ2-5; 13 bases align to TRBD2. The junction had 5 bases not matched to a gene; V was cut back by 6 bases and J by 4 bases. The CDR3 has 14 residues. Germline lookup yields CDR1 SQVTM and CDR2 ANQGSEA.

The chain employs TRBV7-2 and TRBJ2-2; the match to TRBD2 covers 15 bases. Germline V gene data show CDR1 as SGHTA and CDR2 as FQGNSA. V lost 5 bases and J lost 7; bases outside the gene matches: 11. The CDR3 length is 18 residues. CDR3 nucleotide sequence: TGTGCCAGCAGCCCGGTCTCCGGGACTAGCGGGAGGCGCGGGGAGCTGTTTTTT. Encoded protein: CASSPVSGTSGRRGELFF.

The chain couples TRBV2 to TRBJ2-7, with D unresolved. The germline V and J ends were trimmed by 8 bases and 3 bases, with 11 bases remaining between them. The CDR3 spans 12 residues. Germline V lookup: CDR1 SNHLY, CDR2 FYNNEI. The CDR3 sequence: CASAERGYEQYF. In DNA form, the CDR3 reads TGTGCCAGCGCAGAGAGAGGCTACGAGCAGTACTTC.

This chain joins TRBV19 and TRBJ2-2; D is ambiguous. The V end lost 3 bases, the J end lost 5 bases, and 10 bases lay between the germline ends. CDR3 length: 14 amino acids. Germline V lookup: CDR1 LNHDA, CDR2 SQIVND (reference sequence). In nucleotides, the CDR3 is TGTGCCAGTAGTATCTCAGGTTTGACCGGGGAGCTGTTTTTT. Protein sequence: CASSISGLTGELFF.

This sequence joins TRBV10-3 and TRBJ1-1; no firm D call. The germline V and J ends were trimmed by 1 base and 7 bases, with 10 bases remaining between them. Germline V gives CDR1 ENHRY, CDR2 SYGVKD. The CDR3 totals 13 residues. CDR3 loop: CAISEYRENEAFF. The CDR3 coding sequence is TGTGCCATCAGTGAGTACCGGGAAAATGAAGCTTTCTTT.

The chain has TRBV7-6 and TRBJ2-1; D is possibly TRBD1 (5 bases). This CDR3 is 15 amino acids long. The V gene's germline CDR1 is SGHVS and CDR2 FNYEAQ. V was pared by 4 bases and J by 0 bases, with 10 bases between. CDR3 nucleotides: TGTGCCAGCAGCTCACAGGTGGGCTCCTACAATGAGCAGTTCTTC. Translated, it gives CASSSQVGSYNEQFF.

The chain recombines TRBV3-1 (or the pseudogene TRBV3-2) with TRBJ1-5, with D unresolved. The CDR3 sequence is 13 residues long. The germline CDR1 and CDR2 sequences are LGHDT and YNNKEL (reference sequence). V gave up 1 base and J gave up 4 bases, with 5 bases separating them. CDR3: CASSQGTNQPQHF. For the CDR3, the DNA is TGTGCCAGCAGCCAAGGTACAAATCAGCCCCAGCATTTT.